This is a list of T cell receptor beta chains from one sample in a study of OX40 agonist ivuxolimab in advanced cancers. TCRdb's copy holds only in-frame clones and misses some; the assay was immunoSEQ multiplex PCR. The sample lists under 80,000 clones; 70% to 90% were seen once. The sample was CD4+ or CD8+ T cells sorted from blood, taken in a trial of the OX40 agonist ivuxolimab. These receptors were collected from an adult with an advanced solid tumor such as melanoma, head and neck, liver or kidney cancer. CDR3s include the opening cysteine and the closing phenylalanine or tryptophan. A D gene is named only where the DNA matches it firmly. Only part of the rows carry a size: once, few, many, or a class if the clone is expanded.

clone size	V gene	J gene	D gene	CDR3 protein	CDR3 DNA
once	TRBV2	TRBJ2-7	TRBD2	CASRGTSGVSPYEQYF	TGTGCCAGCAGGGGGACTAGCGGGGTTTCCCCCTACGAGCAGTACTTC
once	TRBV2	TRBJ1-2	.	CASSEEGFGGYTF	TGTGCCAGCAGTGAAGAAGGGTTTGGCGGCTACACCTTC
.	TRBV6-5	TRBJ1-1	.	CASSYSQAGEAFF	TGTGCCAGCAGTTACTCGCAGGCCGGTGAAGCTTTCTTT
.	TRBV25-1	TRBJ2-1	TRBD2	CASSQRGGTYNEQFF	TGTGCCAGCAGTCAGCGGGGGGGGACCTACAATGAGCAGTTCTTC
.	TRBV2	TRBJ1-1	TRBD1	CASSGQGATEAFF	TGTGCCAGCAGTGGACAGGGGGCCACTGAAGCTTTCTTT
.	TRBV28	TRBJ2-1	.	CASSLSGTGFDEQFF	TGTGCCAGCAGTTTAAGCGGGACAGGTTTTGATGAGCAGTTCTTC
.	TRBV5-6	TRBJ1-2	TRBD1	CASSPRQGSVDGYTF	TGTGCCAGCAGCCCCCGACAGGGATCGGTTGATGGCTACACCTTC
.	TRBV6-5	TRBJ1-6	TRBD1	CASSYERTGHSPLHF	TGTGCCAGCAGCTACGAACGGACAGGGCATTCACCCCTCCACTTT
.	TRBV27	TRBJ1-5	TRBD1	CASSVYVGGQGNSYSNQPQHF	TGTGCCAGCAGTGTATACGTGGGGGGACAGGGGAATAGTTATAGCAATCAGCCCCAGCATTTT
once	TRBV28	TRBJ2-1	.	CASSPIRDSAVKQFF	TGTGCCAGCAGTCCTATAAGGGACTCCGCCGTTAAGCAGTTCTTC
.	TRBV7-8	TRBJ2-2	.	CASSRGGELFF	TGTGCCAGCAGCAGGGGGGGGGAGCTGTTTTTT
few	TRBV11-2	TRBJ1-5	.	CASSADGDSNQPQHF	TGTGCCAGCAGCGCGGACGGAGATAGCAATCAGCCCCAGCATTTT
.	TRBV28	TRBJ1-5	TRBD1	CASRKQGAMNQPQHF	TGTGCCAGCAGGAAACAGGGGGCGATGAATCAGCCCCAGCATTTT
.	TRBV4-3	TRBJ2-7	.	CASSQDRGGVYEQYF	TGCGCCAGCAGCCAAGATAGGGGGGGGGTCTACGAGCAGTACTTC
.	TRBV30	TRBJ2-7	.	CAWRVYEQYF	TGTGCCTGGAGGGTCTACGAGCAGTACTTC
.	TRBV11-2	TRBJ2-1	TRBD2	CASSLSGSSYNEQFF	TGTGCCAGCAGCCTTAGCGGGAGCTCCTACAATGAGCAGTTCTTC
.	TRBV6-1	TRBJ2-1	TRBD2	CASSELKGLAYYNEQFF	TGTGCCAGCAGTGAATTAAAGGGACTAGCGTATTACAATGAGCAGTTCTTC
.	TRBV5-5	TRBJ1-1	TRBD1	CASSLGQGGSYTEAFF	TGTGCCAGCAGCCTCGGACAGGGGGGGTCCTACACTGAAGCTTTCTTT
.	TRBV7-2	TRBJ1-2	TRBD1	CASSRDRDRARDYGYTF	TGTGCCAGCAGCCGGGACAGGGACCGCGCTCGGGATTATGGCTACACCTTC
.	TRBV19	TRBJ2-7	TRBD2	CASRVASGTGEQYF	TGTGCCAGTAGGGTGGCTAGCGGGACGGGAGAGCAGTACTTC
.	TRBV7-2	TRBJ1-5	.	CASSFRTNQPQHF	TGTGCCAGCAGCTTCCGGACCAATCAGCCCCAGCATTTT
.	TRBV9	TRBJ1-4	TRBD1	CASSGGDRINEKLFF	TGTGCCAGCAGCGGTGGGGACAGGATTAATGAAAAACTGTTTTTT
.	TRBV15	TRBJ1-3	TRBD1	CATSRLSGQATNTIYF	TGTGCCACCAGCAGATTATCGGGACAGGCCACGAACACCATATATTTT